Listed below are T cell receptor beta chains from one sample, sequenced in a study of T cells in Graves' hyperthyroidism and ophthalmopathy. TCRdb fed the multiplex PCR reads into MiXCR, producing one record per CDR3 protein. The repertoire holds fewer than 750,000 distinct CDR3 sequences, with 14% to 15% as singletons. Material for sequencing was blood. These receptors all come from a woman in her thirties or forties with Graves' ophthalmopathy. CDR3s include the opening cysteine and the closing phenylalanine or tryptophan. D genes are given only for firm matches. The size field is filled for only some rows; it gives once, few, many or a size class.

J	size	V	D	DNA	CDR3
TRBJ2-7	many	TRBV5-1	.	TGCGCCAGCAGCTTGGACGAGCAGTACTTC	CASSLDEQYF
TRBJ2-4	many	TRBV7-9	.	TGTGCCAGCAGCTTAGTTGGGGCAGGAAACATTCAGTACTTC	CASSLVGAGNIQYF
TRBJ2-7	.	TRBV13	.	TGTGCCAGCAGCTTGCAGGGTTTGGGGGCGGGCTCCTACGAGCAGTACTTC	CASSLQGLGAGSYEQYF
TRBJ2-2	many	TRBV11-3	.	TGTGCCAGCAGCTCCCAAGACCTACCAGACAGTTCCGGGGAGCTGTTTTTT	CASSSQDLPDSSGELFF
TRBJ2-5	many	TRBV7-6	.	TGTGCCAGCAGCTTAAGTGCGGGACTAGGGGGCGAGACCCAGTACTTC	CASSLSAGLGGETQYF
TRBJ2-6	.	TRBV6-2/TRBV6-3	.	TGTGCCAGCAGTTACACCCCCTCTGGGGCCAACGTCCTGACTTTC	CASSYTPSGANVLTF
TRBJ2-5	.	TRBV5-5	.	TGTGCCAGCAGCTTGGCCGTTGCGGACCAAGAGACCCAGTACTTC	CASSLAVADQETQYF
TRBJ2-7	many	TRBV7-2	TRBD2	TGTGCCAGCAGCGAACTAGCGGGAGTACGAGAGCAGTACTTC	CASSELAGVREQYF
TRBJ2-5	few	TRBV5-1	.	TGCGCCAGCAGCCCCCCGGAGGCGTACCAAGAGACCCAGTACTTC	CASSPPEAYQETQYF
TRBJ2-7	few	TRBV3-1	TRBD2	TGTGCCAGCAGCGATGCTAGCGGGAGGGAGTACGAGCAGTACTTC	CASSDASGREYEQYF
TRBJ2-7	many	TRBV6-1	TRBD2	TGTGCCAGCAGTGAAGCGGATCATTGGGTAGCGGGATCCTACGAGCAGTACTTC	CASSEADHWVAGSYEQYF
TRBJ1-5	.	TRBV27	.	TGTGCCAGCAGTTTATTGTCAAGTCAGCCCCAGCATTTT	CASSLLSSQPQHF
TRBJ2-7	many	TRBV29-1	.	TGCAGCGTTGTCTCCCTACGATCCGAGCAGTACTTC	CSVVSLRSEQYF
TRBJ2-7	many	TRBV28	.	TGTGCCAGCAGCCTTGGGCACTGGTATCGGCAGTACTTC	CASSLGHWYRQYF
TRBJ1-1	many	TRBV29-1	TRBD1	TGCAGCGCCAACGCAGGGGGGAGCACTGAAGCTTTCTTT	CSANAGGSTEAFF
TRBJ2-7	.	TRBV6-2/TRBV6-3	.	TGTGCCAGCACCATAGCACAGGTCGGGATCAACGAGCAGTACTTC	CASTIAQVGINEQYF
TRBJ1-5	many	TRBV2	.	TGTGCCAGCAGTGTTTCGGGGGGGCAGCGACAGCCCCAGCATTTT	CASSVSGGQRQPQHF
TRBJ2-7	.	TRBV6-1	.	TGTGCCAGCAGTAGTTCGTGGACAAACTACGAGCAGTACTTC	CASSSSWTNYEQYF
TRBJ1-2	many	TRBV20-1	.	TGCAGTGCTAGAGTTCAGGGATCGGCGTCAGGCGGCTACACCTTC	CSARVQGSASGGYTF
TRBJ2-7	many	TRBV20-1	.	TGCAGTGCTAGAGACAGGGAGGCGATGTACGAGCAGTACTTC	CSARDREAMYEQYF